These 29 T cell receptor beta chains share one sample of origin, sequenced in a study of T cells expressing NK-cell markers. Each CDR3 protein gets one entry in TCRdb, which reprocessed the 5' RACE reads and gives no DNA. This sample's clone table lists about 260,000 distinct CDR3 sequences. Specimen: blood T cells: a sorted CD56 or NKG2C T cell subset, CD4+ or CD8+ T cells, or bulk PBMC T cells (not recorded which). These receptors were collected from a woman between 18 and 75 years old in good health.

The V and J genes are TRBV28 and TRBJ2-7; without DNA, the TCRdb call of TRBD1 cannot be checked. Germline CDR1 MDHEN, CDR2 SYDVKM. CDR3 length: 16 residues. The CDR3 spells CASSAPSTGFVYEQYF. Drawing the rest from reference TRBV28 and TRBJ2-7, the complete variable domain is DVKVTQSSRYLVKRTGEKVFLECVQDMDHENMFWYRQDPGLGLRLIYFSYDVKMKEKGDIPEGYSVSREKKERFSLILESASTNQTSMYLCASSAPSTGFVYEQYFGPGTRLTVT.

The chain has TRBV12-3 or TRBV12-4 and TRBJ1-2. The CDR3 spans 11 residues. CDR3 residues: CASSLEAYYTF.

The chain's CDR3 is CSEGRSRGEQYF. The V call is TRBV20-1, the J call TRBJ2-7; as DNA is missing, the TRBD2 call by TCRdb cannot be tested. Germline-derived CDR1 and CDR2 are DFQATT and SNEGSKA (reference sequence). CDR3 size: 12 residues.

CDR3 amino acids: CASSLAQAGVGEQYF. The rearrangement joins TRBV12-3 or TRBV12-4 to TRBJ2-7; TCRdb returns TRBD2, unconfirmable since there is no DNA. CDR3 length: 15 amino acids.

The chain is built from TRBV29-1 and TRBJ2-5; the D call from TCRdb, TRBD2, cannot be confirmed without DNA. In germline, CDR1 is SQVTM, CDR2 ANQGSEA. The CDR3 sequence is 14 residues long. CDR3 amino acids: CSVGEAEDGETQYF.

CDR3 in amino acids: CSARWGLETQYF. J is TRBJ2-5 and V is TRBV20-1; the TCRdb D gene call, TRBD1, has no DNA to confirm it. CDR1 and CDR2 from the germline V gene are DFQATT and SNEGSKA (reference sequence). The CDR3 consists of 12 residues.

The chain couples TRBV5-5 to TRBJ2-2. Germline assignment: CDR1 SGHKS and CDR2 YYEKEE (reference sequence). The CDR3 has 15 residues. The CDR3 loop is CASSLGLEFSGELFF.

V and J are TRBV12-3 or TRBV12-4 and TRBJ1-5; the TCRdb D gene call, TRBD1, has no DNA to confirm it. The CDR3 loop spans 14 amino acids. CDR3 loop: CASSPTGDNQPQHF.

The genes are TRBV6-5 and TRBJ1-2. The CDR3 runs 12 residues. Germline CDR1 and CDR2: MNHEY and SVGAGI. The CDR3 sequence: CASSSRGGGYTF.

This chain links TRBV20-1 with TRBJ1-5. In germline, CDR1 is DFQATT, CDR2 SNEGSKA (reference sequence). This CDR3 comprises 13 residues. This CDR3 is CSGRSGLGQPQHF.

The chain employs TRBV12-3 or TRBV12-4 and TRBJ1-1; the D call of TRBD1 rests on TCRdb alone, since no DNA is present to check it. The CDR3 covers 14 residues. CDR3 sequence: CASSFGAGDTEAFF.

The chain employs TRBV7-8 and TRBJ2-3; there is no DNA to check the TCRdb D call of TRBD1. Germline values: CDR1 SGHVS, CDR2 FQNEAQ. The CDR3 is 15 amino acids. CDR3 protein: CASSPRWTGTDTQYF.

The rearrangement links TRBV20-1 to TRBJ1-2; TCRdb picks TRBD1, but there is no DNA to check that call. Germline CDR1 is DFQATT and CDR2 is SNEGSKA (reference sequence). This CDR3 region has 14 residues. This CDR3 reads CSASPAGPHPGYTF.

The chain recombines TRBV7-9 with TRBJ1-1; TCRdb proposes TRBD1, but this gene call is untestable without DNA. The CDR3 has 14 residues. Germline values: CDR1 SEHNR, CDR2 FQNEAQ (reference sequence). CDR3 in amino acids: CASSPLDRRTEAFF.

The rearrangement uses TRBV7-2 and TRBJ2-1; TCRdb's D gene call, TRBD2, goes unchecked for lack of DNA. This CDR3 is 15 amino acids long. CDR1 SGHTA and CDR2 FQGNSA come from the germline V gene. The CDR3 loop is CASSSSGSKYNEQFF.

The CDR3 reads CASSLQGLGGNEQFF. The V and J genes are TRBV7-2 and TRBJ2-1; no DNA is available, so the TRBD1 call from TCRdb remains unchecked. The CDR3 is 15 residues long. Germline values: CDR1 SGHTA, CDR2 FQGNSA.

V is TRBV15 and J is TRBJ2-7; as DNA is missing, the TRBD2 call by TCRdb cannot be tested. The CDR3 totals 14 residues. Germline V gene sequence: CDR1 LNHNV, CDR2 YYDKDF (reference sequence). The CDR3 is CATSREPTSYEQYF.

The CDR3 reads CSARSSPNQETQYF. The J gene is TRBJ2-5, the V gene TRBV20-1. This CDR3 is 14 amino acids long. Germline V gives CDR1 DFQATT, CDR2 SNEGSKA (reference sequence).

V is TRBV6-2 or TRBV6-3 and J is TRBJ2-6; as DNA is missing, the TRBD1 call by TCRdb cannot be tested. Germline-derived CDR1 and CDR2 are MNHEY and SVGEGT. There are 18 residues in the CDR3. The CDR3 sequence: CASSFSLSLTAGANVLTF.

The chain is built from TRBV29-1 and TRBJ2-7; TCRdb's D call, TRBD1, is unchecked because there is no DNA. Per germline, CDR1 SQVTM and CDR2 ANQGSEA. There are 14 residues in the CDR3. The CDR3 spells CSVEAGGAPYEQYF.

The chain has TRBV7-8 and TRBJ2-2; TCRdb names TRBD1, which stays unverified in the absence of DNA. CDR1 and CDR2 from the germline V gene are SGHVS and FQNEAQ. The CDR3 runs to 17 residues. Here the CDR3 reads CASSLERAGKLAGELFF.

The gene calls are TRBV12-3 or TRBV12-4 and TRBJ1-2. This CDR3 contains 11 residues. The CDR3 reads CASSLLFGYTF.

The chain combines TRBV12-3 or TRBV12-4 with TRBJ2-2. The CDR3 spans 15 residues. This CDR3 is CASKASTANTGELFF.

The V call is TRBV6-5, the J call TRBJ2-5. CDR1 is MNHEY, CDR2 SVGAGI, per germline. The CDR3 totals 14 residues. The CDR3 protein is CASSYQGYQETQYF.

The chain joins TRBV20-1 to TRBJ1-1. This CDR3 spans 12 amino acids. Germline V gene lookup returns CDR1 DFQATT and CDR2 SNEGSKA (reference sequence). CDR3 in amino acids: CSATPGNTEAFF.

The V call is TRBV12-3 or TRBV12-4, the J call TRBJ2-1; TCRdb calls TRBD2, which cannot be checked without DNA. The CDR3 has 15 amino acids. The CDR3 sequence is CASSRGLAGGGEQFF.

This chain links TRBV6-2 or TRBV6-3 with TRBJ1-2. The V gene's germline CDR1 is MNHEY and CDR2 SVGEGT. The CDR3 spans 14 residues. The CDR3 sequence is CASRGSAWGYGYTF.

The chain uses TRBV20-1 and TRBJ1-4. Germline CDR1 is DFQATT and CDR2 is SNEGSKA (reference sequence). CDR3 length: 12 residues. CDR3 sequence: CSAAEYNEKLFF.

V and J are TRBV6-1 and TRBJ2-3; TCRdb's D call, TRBD2, is unchecked because there is no DNA. The CDR3 is 14 amino acids. CDR1 is MNHNS and CDR2 is SASEGT in the germline V gene. This CDR3 reads CASSSPSGEGTQYF.